Shown below are 18 T cell receptor beta chains from a single sample sequenced in a study of shared clonotypes between healthy human individuals. Using immunoSEQ multiplex PCR, the repertoire was profiled, and TCRdb retains in-frame clones only, with some absent. The table records around 690,000 clones, roughly 88% of them present only once. Sequencing was performed on memory CD8+ T cells from PBMCs. Subset specified: CD45RO+ cells pooled with CCR7-negative TemRA cells. The origin of the receptors is a man younger than 30 in good health. Some clones in this sample may be carry-over from other donors' samples.

The chain couples TRBV7-9 to TRBJ2-7; 7 positions agree with TRBD2. V shed 4 bases, J shed 0 bases, and the junction held 9 bases outside the gene matches. The V gene's germline CDR1 is SEHNR and CDR2 FQNEAQ (reference sequence). The CDR3 totals 16 residues. The CDR3 DNA is TGTGCCAGCAGCTCCTTAAGTGGGAGGGGCTCCTACGAGCAGTACTTC. It translates to CASSSLSGRGSYEQYF. The variable domain in full, with the rest retrieved from reference TRBV7-9 and TRBJ2-7, is DTGVSQNPRHKITKRGQNVTFRCDPISEHNRLYWYRQTLGQGPEFLTYFQNEAQLEKSRLLSDRFSAERPKGSFSTLEIQRTEQGDSAMYLCASSSLSGRGSYEQYFGPGTRLTVT.

The CDR3 coding sequence is TGTGCCAGCAGCCTACCAGGGGACTTCACTAATGAAAAACTGTTTTTT. Its protein is CASSLPGDFTNEKLFF. V is TRBV28 and J is TRBJ1-4, with D tentatively TRBD1 (6 bases). This CDR3 has 16 residues. From germline, CDR1 is MDHEN and CDR2 SYDVKM. Trimming took off 6 bases at V and 2 bases at J, with 16 bases between the two ends.

This chain uses TRBV11-2 with TRBJ2-7; D gene unclear. Trimming removed 2 bases at V and 3 bases at J, with 8 bases between. The CDR3 extends over 13 amino acids. Per germline, CDR1 SGHAT and CDR2 FQNNGV. The CDR3 sequence is CASSLIHNYEQYF. The CDR3 nucleotides are TGTGCCAGCAGCTTAATCCACAACTACGAGCAGTACTTC.

In DNA form, the CDR3 reads TGTGCCAGCAGCTTATCGCCCTCTGAAGCTTTCTTT. This gives the protein CASSLSPSEAFF. The chain links TRBV7-8 to TRBJ1-1; D ambiguous. V lost 2 bases and J 6 bases, leaving 7 bases between the germline ends. The CDR3 extends over 12 amino acids. CDR1 and CDR2 from the germline V gene are SGHVS and FQNEAQ.

The chain links TRBV15 to TRBJ2-1; D might be TRBD2 (6 bases). The CDR3 runs to 13 residues. From germline, CDR1 is LNHNV and CDR2 YYDKDF (reference sequence). With 5 bases removed from V and 12 bases from J, the gap between germline ends came to 17 bases. CDR3 sequence: CATSARTEGLQFF. CDR3 bases: TGTGCCACCAGCGCACGAACGGAGGGCCTGCAGTTCTTC.

This chain links TRBV9 with TRBJ1-3, with TRBD1 matching over 7 bases. The CDR3 is 17 residues long. V gave up 3 bases and J gave up 0 bases; unmatched junction bases: 9. Germline CDR1 and CDR2: SGDLS and YYNGEE. The CDR3 sequence: CASSANRDSPSGNTIYF. CDR3 coding DNA: TGTGCCAGCAGCGCTAACCGGGACAGTCCCTCTGGAAACACCATATATTTT.

V gene TRBV5-1 combines with J gene TRBJ1-5, with D unclear. Looked up from germline, CDR1 is SGHRS and CDR2 is YFSETQ. Trimming left V 1 base short and J 4 bases short, with 6 bases between. CDR3 length equals 13 residues. As DNA, the CDR3 is TGCGCCAGCAGCTTGTTGGGGAATCAGCCCCAGCATTTT. Protein product: CASSLLGNQPQHF.

This clone turned up a few times. The chain's CDR3 is CASSPGLAGVPQREETQYF. DNA for the CDR3: TGTGCCAGCAGCCCGGGACTAGCGGGAGTCCCTCAGAGGGAAGAGACCCAGTACTTC. This chain joins TRBV7-3 and TRBJ2-5; 14 positions match TRBD2. In germline, CDR1 is SGHTA, CDR2 FQGTGA. V was clipped by 5 bases and J by 3 bases; unmatched bases: 14. The CDR3 has 19 amino acids. Full variable domain (remainder filled in from reference TRBV7-3 and TRBJ2-5): GAGVSQTPSNKVTEKGKYVELRCDPISGHTALYWYRQSLGQGPEFLIYFQGTGAADDSGLPNDRFFAVRPEGSVSTLKIQRTERGDSAVYLCASSPGLAGVPQREETQYFGPGTRLLVL.

The sample holds one count of this clone. This rearrangement joins TRBV4-3 to TRBJ1-5; D may be TRBD1 (6 bases). CDR3 length equals 15 residues. Trimming removed 1 base at V and 1 base at J, with 8 bases between. Germline CDR1 is LGHNA and CDR2 is YSLEER. This CDR3 reads CASSQARGSNQPQHF. CDR3 DNA sequence: TGCGCCAGCAGCCAAGCCAGGGGAAGCAATCAGCCCCAGCATTTT.

The chain is built from TRBV9 and TRBJ2-3; 7 nucleotides align to TRBD2. Germline trimming cut 0 bases from V and 4 bases from J; bases unmatched to any gene: 8. From germline, CDR1 is SGDLS and CDR2 YYNGEE. The length of the CDR3 is 16 residues. As DNA, the CDR3 is TGTGCCAGCAGCGTAGGAGGACTAGGCCGGGCAGATACGCAGTATTTT. Protein product: CASSVGGLGRADTQYF. Using reference TRBV9 and TRBJ2-3 for the parts outside the CDR3, the full variable domain is DSGVTQTPKHLITATGQRVTLRCSPRSGDLSVYWYQQSLDQGLQFLIQYYNGEERAKGNILERFSAQQFPDLHSELNLSSLELGDSALYFCASSVGGLGRADTQYFGPGTRLTVL.

In DNA, the CDR3 is TGTGCCAGCAGCTTAACAGCGGGCGATACGCAGTATTTT. Encoded protein: CASSLTAGDTQYF. The chain joins TRBV7-9 to TRBJ2-3; perhaps TRBD2 as D (6 bases). Germline V CDR1 and CDR2: SEHNR, FQNEAQ (reference sequence). V was trimmed by 2 bases and J by 6 bases, leaving 9 bases between them. The CDR3 runs 13 residues.

The V call is TRBV2, the J call TRBJ2-7; D gene unclear. Trimming took off 3 bases at V and 0 bases at J, with 12 bases between the two ends. The CDR3 extends over 15 amino acids. Germline CDR1 reads SNHLY; CDR2 reads FYNNEI. The DNA of the CDR3 is TGTGCCAGCAGTGATAGGGCCGCGAGCTCCTACGAGCAGTACTTC. Its protein is CASSDRAASSYEQYF.

The chain combines TRBV19 with TRBJ1-1, with D perhaps TRBD1 (5 bases). The CDR3 sequence is 14 residues long. CDR1 and CDR2 from the germline V gene are LNHDA and SQIVND (reference sequence). V lost 3 bases, J lost 1 base, and 9 bases lay in between. CDR3 nucleotides: TGTGCCAGTAGTATGGGGCGGAGGAACACTGAAGCTTTCTTT. Translation: CASSMGRRNTEAFF.

The rearrangement joins TRBV4-1 to TRBJ2-7, with D perhaps matching TRBD1 (6 bases). CDR1 and CDR2 from the germline V gene are MGHRA and YSYEKL. The CDR3 is 14 amino acids. V was cut by 1 base and J by 6 bases, with 13 bases left in between. The CDR3 DNA reads as TGCGCCAGCAGCCAAGGGGGGCCGCCAGGCGAGCAGTACTTC. The encoded protein is CASSQGGPPGEQYF.

The chain links TRBV27 to TRBJ2-7, with a weak D call TRBD1 (5 bases). V lost 4 bases to trimming and J lost 3 bases, with 28 bases between them. This CDR3 is built from 19 residues. Germline V gene lookup returns CDR1 MNHEY and CDR2 SMNVEV (reference sequence). The CDR3 reads CASSCSELPGPLRDYEQYF. CDR3 coding DNA: TGTGCCAGCAGTTGTTCAGAATTACCAGGGCCTCTTAGGGACTACGAGCAGTACTTC.

Only one count was recorded for this clone. The J gene is TRBJ2-7, the V gene TRBV7-2; D uncertain. The CDR3 is 15 residues long. V lost 1 base and J lost 3, with 13 bases in between. Per the germline V gene, CDR1 is SGHTA and CDR2 is FQGNSA. This chain's CDR3 is CASSLGVSVVYEQYF. CDR3 nucleotide sequence: TGTGCCAGCAGCTTAGGCGTGAGCGTGGTCTACGAGCAGTACTTC.

V is TRBV5-1 and J is TRBJ1-2, with D uncertain. The V end lost 4 bases, the J end lost 5 bases, and 18 bases lay between the germline ends. Per the germline V gene, CDR1 is SGHRS and CDR2 is YFSETQ. This CDR3 contains 15 residues. For the CDR3, the DNA is TGCGCCAGCAGCACGCGGCCGGGTCGCGTGTATGGCTACACCTTC. Protein: CASSTRPGRVYGYTF.

The rearrangement joins TRBV6-6 to TRBJ2-7; 10 bases line up with TRBD1. V gave up 4 bases and J gave up 4 bases; unmatched junction bases: 7. Germline CDR1 and CDR2: MNHNY and SVGAGI (reference sequence). This CDR3 has 15 amino acids. CDR3 DNA: TGTGCCAGCAGTTCCGGGACAGGGGATTTGTACGAGCAGTACTTC. This encodes CASSSGTGDLYEQYF.